The TCR beta chain described here comes from a study of cytomegalovirus exposure and HLA in healthy donors. The germline gives CDR1 GTSNPN, CDR2 SVGIG (reference sequence). V was pared by 7 bases and J by 3 bases, with 19 bases between. The CDR3 contains 14 residues. PCR amplification relied on 60 Vbeta primers (plus 13 Jbeta primers). Produced via immunoSEQ multiplex PCR; TCRdb's table is partial and in-frame only. This table holds 200,000 to 250,000 clones. Study results and limitations: Presence/absence comparisons presumed near-even sequencing depth among donors. Later analysis associated a missense DCLRE1C variant with TCR beta V- and J-gene trimming.

Worth noting for this clone: The antigen remains unidentified.

The sequence was obtained from a woman aged 25 to 39 in good health and CMV-seropositive. The sample was PBMCs. The chain couples TRBV30 to TRBJ2-7; TRBD2 might be the D (6 bases). The CDR3 is CALSEGTIGYEQYF. The CDR3 bases are TGTGCCTTGTCGGAGGGGACGATCGGCTACGAGCAGTACTTC.